This T cell receptor beta chain was sequenced during a study of cytomegalovirus exposure and HLA in healthy donors. Study-wide findings and caveats: TCR beta V- and J-gene trimming, according to a later analysis, was linked to a missense DCLRE1C variant.

Use of 60 Vbeta and 13 Jbeta primers characterized the PCR. As originally analysed: Roughly 11 million shared chains were among the about 80 million unique TCR beta chains that a later analysis counted. Libraries were prepared by immunoSEQ multiplex PCR; TCRdb keeps only in-frame clonotypes and omits some of them. V, J and clone size derive from that table, while D and trimming were established from the DNA sequence. Of 150,000 to 200,000 clones listed, 70% to 80% were seen once; the top ten hold about a tenth. Healthy bone marrow donors made up the donor group. A remark on this clone: Its antigen remains unknown.

The source is a man younger than 30 in good health and CMV-seropositive. Sequenced sample: PBMCs.

The CDR3 loop is CASSFSQGVYGYTF. The CDR3 nucleotides read TGTGCCAGCAGCTTTTCGCAGGGGGTCTATGGCTACACCTTC. This chain connects TRBV7-2 to TRBJ1-2; 7 nucleotides line up with TRBD1. Germline CDR1 is SGHTA and CDR2 is FQGNSA. Losses at the gene ends were 3 bases for V and 4 bases for J; bases not matched to a gene: 5. CDR3 length equals 14 residues.